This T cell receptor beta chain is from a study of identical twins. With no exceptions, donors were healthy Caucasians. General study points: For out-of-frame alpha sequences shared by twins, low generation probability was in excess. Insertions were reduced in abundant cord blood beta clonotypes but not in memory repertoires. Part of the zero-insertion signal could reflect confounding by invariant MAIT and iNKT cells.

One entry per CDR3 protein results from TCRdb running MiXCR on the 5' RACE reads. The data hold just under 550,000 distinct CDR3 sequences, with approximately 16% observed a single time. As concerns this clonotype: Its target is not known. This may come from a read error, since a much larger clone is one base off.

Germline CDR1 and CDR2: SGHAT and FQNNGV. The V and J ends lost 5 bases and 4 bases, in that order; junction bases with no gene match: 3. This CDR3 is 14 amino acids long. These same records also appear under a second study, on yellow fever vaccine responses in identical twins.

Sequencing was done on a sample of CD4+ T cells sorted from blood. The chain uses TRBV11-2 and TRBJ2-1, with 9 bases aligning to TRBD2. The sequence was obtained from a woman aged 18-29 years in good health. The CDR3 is CASSPAGGYNEQFF. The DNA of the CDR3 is TGTGCCAGCAGCCCAGCGGGGGGATACAATGAGCAGTTCTTC.